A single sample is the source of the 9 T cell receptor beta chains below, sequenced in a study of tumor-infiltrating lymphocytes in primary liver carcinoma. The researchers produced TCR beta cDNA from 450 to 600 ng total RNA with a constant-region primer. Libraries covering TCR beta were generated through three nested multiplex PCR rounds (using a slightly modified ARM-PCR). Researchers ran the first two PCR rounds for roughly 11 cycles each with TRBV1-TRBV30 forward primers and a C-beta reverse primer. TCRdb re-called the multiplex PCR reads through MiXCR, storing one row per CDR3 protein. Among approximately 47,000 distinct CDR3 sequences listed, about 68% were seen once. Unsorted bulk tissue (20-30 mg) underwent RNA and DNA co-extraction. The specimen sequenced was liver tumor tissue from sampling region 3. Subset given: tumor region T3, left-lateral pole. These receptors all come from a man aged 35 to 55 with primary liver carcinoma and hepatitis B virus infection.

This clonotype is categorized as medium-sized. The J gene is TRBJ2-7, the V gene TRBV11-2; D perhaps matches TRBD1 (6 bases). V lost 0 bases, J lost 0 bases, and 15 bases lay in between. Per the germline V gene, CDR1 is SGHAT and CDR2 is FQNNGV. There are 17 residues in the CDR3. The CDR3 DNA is TGTGCCAGCAGCTTAGACTTCGGGACACCCAGCTCCTACGAGCAGTACTTC. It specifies CASSLDFGTPSSYEQYF.

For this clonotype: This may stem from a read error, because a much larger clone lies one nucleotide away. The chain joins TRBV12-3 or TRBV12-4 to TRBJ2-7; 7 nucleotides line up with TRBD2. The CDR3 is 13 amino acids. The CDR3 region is CANSLTGGGEQYF. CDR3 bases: TGTGCCAACAGTTTAACGGGCGGGGGCGAGCAGTACTTC.

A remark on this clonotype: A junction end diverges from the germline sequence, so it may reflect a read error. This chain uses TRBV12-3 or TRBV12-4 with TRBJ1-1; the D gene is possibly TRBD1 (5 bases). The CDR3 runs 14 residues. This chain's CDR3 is CVSNLRQGEVVAFF. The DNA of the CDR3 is TGTGTCAGCAATTTACGCCAGGGAGAGGTGGTAGCTTTCTTT.

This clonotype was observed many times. The CDR3 coding sequence is TGTGCCAGCAGGCAGGACTGGGACGAGCAGTACTTC. Translated, it gives CASRQDWDEQYF. This sequence joins TRBV28 and TRBJ2-7; a possible D gene is TRBD2 (5 bases). This CDR3 comprises 12 residues. Germline V gives CDR1 MDHEN, CDR2 SYDVKM. V shed 6 bases and J shed 5 bases, with 11 bases lying between them.

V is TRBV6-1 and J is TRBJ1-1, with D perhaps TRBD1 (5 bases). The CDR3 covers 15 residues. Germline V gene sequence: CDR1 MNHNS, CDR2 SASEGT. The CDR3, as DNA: TGTGGCGGCGGTGAATACAGGAACTCTGTCAACTCAGCTTTCTTT. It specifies CGGGEYRNSVNSAFF.

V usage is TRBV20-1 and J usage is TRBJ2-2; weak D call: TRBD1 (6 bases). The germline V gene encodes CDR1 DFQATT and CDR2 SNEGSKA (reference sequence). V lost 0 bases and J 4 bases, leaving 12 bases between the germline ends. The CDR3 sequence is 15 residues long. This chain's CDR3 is CSARDSTGSTGELFF. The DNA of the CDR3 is TGCAGTGCTAGAGACAGCACAGGGAGCACCGGGGAGCTGTTTTTT.

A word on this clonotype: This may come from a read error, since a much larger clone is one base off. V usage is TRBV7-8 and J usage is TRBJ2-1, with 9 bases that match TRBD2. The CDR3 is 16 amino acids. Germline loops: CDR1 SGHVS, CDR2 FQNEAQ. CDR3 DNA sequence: TGTGCCAGCAGCTTAGGGATCTCTAGCGGGACCAATGAGCAGTCCTTC. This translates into CASSLGISSGTNEQSF.

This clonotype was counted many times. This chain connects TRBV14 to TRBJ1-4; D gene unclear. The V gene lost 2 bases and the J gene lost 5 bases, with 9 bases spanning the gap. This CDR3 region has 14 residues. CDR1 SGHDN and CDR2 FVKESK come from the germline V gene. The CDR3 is CASSQSRSNEKLFF. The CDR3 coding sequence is TGTGCCAGCAGCCAATCCCGATCCAATGAAAAACTGTTTTTT.

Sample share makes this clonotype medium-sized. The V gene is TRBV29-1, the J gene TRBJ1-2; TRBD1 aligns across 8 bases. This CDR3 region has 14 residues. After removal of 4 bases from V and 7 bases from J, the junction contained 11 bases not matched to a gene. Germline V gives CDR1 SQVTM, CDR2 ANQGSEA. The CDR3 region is CSVARTGLDAGYTF. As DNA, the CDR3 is TGCAGCGTTGCCCGGACAGGGCTTGATGCTGGCTACACCTTC.